The 4 T cell receptor beta chains listed next were all sequenced from one sample in a study of T cell changes during pregnancy in multiple sclerosis. Some clones are missing from TCRdb's copy, which holds only in-frame ones; the method was immunoSEQ multiplex PCR. Altogether 84,000 or so clones are present, approximately 94% being singletons, with the ten largest covering roughly 2.5%. Sequenced material: peripheral blood, taken in the third trimester of pregnancy. All receptors come from a female donor with multiple sclerosis, enrolled in a pregnancy study.

This clone was seen a handful of times. The chain employs TRBV19 and TRBJ1-6, with TRBD1 identical over 11 bases. Germline-derived CDR1 and CDR2 are LNHDA and SQIVND (reference sequence). The CDR3 extends over 15 amino acids. The V segment lost 7 bases and the J segment 7 bases; nucleotides outside the gene matches: 6. The CDR3 nucleotides read TGTGCCAGTACCAGGACAGGGGGCAACAATTCACCCCTCCACTTT. Protein: CASTRTGGNNSPLHF.

This clone was detected once. The V gene is TRBV6-1, the J gene TRBJ2-7; weak D call: TRBD2 (5 bases). Germline V gives CDR1 MNHNS, CDR2 SASEGT. The CDR3 spans 14 residues. The V gene lost 4 bases and the J gene lost 2 bases, with 12 bases spanning the gap. The CDR3 DNA follows: TGTGCCAGCAGTGCGGGGTTGCGGGCCTACGAGCAGTACTTC. Amino acid sequence: CASSAGLRAYEQYF.

The chain uses TRBV7-8 and TRBJ2-2; no clear D gene. Germline V gene sequence: CDR1 SGHVS, CDR2 FQNEAQ. This CDR3 region has 14 residues. The V gene lost 3 bases and the J gene lost 0 bases, with 5 bases spanning the gap. The chain's CDR3 is CASSFQSNTGELFF. The CDR3 DNA reads as TGTGCCAGCAGCTTCCAGTCGAACACCGGGGAGCTGTTTTTT.

The chain employs TRBV19 and TRBJ2-7, with D tentatively TRBD1 (6 bases). With 9 bases removed from V and 3 bases from J, the gap between germline ends came to 9 bases. CDR3 length: 11 residues. The V gene's germline CDR1 is LNHDA and CDR2 SQIVND (reference sequence). The CDR3 loop is CASQGRYEQYF. In DNA, the CDR3 is TGTGCCAGCCAGGGGCGCTACGAGCAGTACTTC.